These T cell receptor beta chains were read from a single sample in a study of blood T cell repertoires in COVID-19. Data came from immunoSEQ multiplex PCR; TCRdb stores just in-frame clones and leaves some out. The sample carries under 350,000 clones, around 85% recorded once. The sequenced material came from peripheral blood. These receptors all stem from a human donor in a cohort sampled during active COVID-19. CDR3s include the opening cysteine and the closing phenylalanine or tryptophan. Fields, in order: CDR3 protein, clone size, V gene, J gene. Clone size is given for some rows only: seen once, a few or many times, or a class if the clone is expanded.

CDR3: CASGLVLGSSYEQYF; size: few; V: TRBV12-5; J: TRBJ2-7
CDR3: CASSLSGTGGVGNTIYF; size: once; V: TRBV5-1; J: TRBJ1-3
CDR3: CASSLGQGALEQYF; size: -; V: TRBV7-2; J: TRBJ2-7
CDR3: CASSPIPGFTDTQYF; size: -; V: TRBV18; J: TRBJ2-3
CDR3: CASIDQGGSEKLFF; size: -; V: TRBV7-6; J: TRBJ1-4
CDR3: CASSLRQGAPGANVLTF; size: -; V: TRBV11-2; J: TRBJ2-6
CDR3: CASSEANTEAFF; size: -; V: TRBV10-2; J: TRBJ1-1
CDR3: CATSRVGRGGWANVLTF; size: few; V: TRBV15; J: TRBJ2-6
CDR3: CASSQVTSSYEQYF; size: -; V: TRBV3-1/TRBV3-2; J: TRBJ2-7
CDR3: CASRQGEGYTF; size: -; V: TRBV3-1/TRBV3-2; J: TRBJ1-2
CDR3: CASSPPDRRQETQYF; size: few; V: TRBV7-9; J: TRBJ2-5
CDR3: CASSHRAAEQYF; size: -; V: TRBV5-6; J: TRBJ2-7
CDR3: CASSQPGTDPRGYTF; size: few; V: TRBV4-1; J: TRBJ1-2
CDR3: CASSQSQGRTNTDTQYF; size: -; V: TRBV14; J: TRBJ2-3
CDR3: CASSVGGLSNTGELFF; size: -; V: TRBV10-1; J: TRBJ2-2
CDR3: CASRQGANTGELFF; size: -; V: TRBV6-6; J: TRBJ2-2
CDR3: CASSLALSQVGEQYF; size: once; V: TRBV7-9; J: TRBJ2-7
CDR3: CASSFRGETEAFF; size: once; V: TRBV6-2/TRBV6-3; J: TRBJ1-1
CDR3: CASSLISGSYEQYF; size: -; V: TRBV28; J: TRBJ2-7
CDR3: CATSDPSTSPYEQYF; size: -; V: TRBV24-1; J: TRBJ2-7
CDR3: CASSYGVAGTGELFF; size: -; V: TRBV6-6; J: TRBJ2-2
CDR3: CASSWTGGPSYEQYF; size: -; V: TRBV6-5; J: TRBJ2-7
CDR3: CASSLRQGSNYEQYF; size: -; V: TRBV5-1; J: TRBJ2-7
CDR3: CASSSLGRGETQYF; size: -; V: TRBV7-3; J: TRBJ2-5
CDR3: CSVSQGFYGYTF; size: -; V: TRBV29-1; J: TRBJ1-2
CDR3: CASSPRAGELSYNSPLHF; size: -; V: TRBV5-1; J: TRBJ1-6
CDR3: CASSLGTANEQYF; size: -; V: TRBV5-1; J: TRBJ2-7
CDR3: CASSKDWEPQHF; size: few; V: TRBV5-8; J: TRBJ1-5
CDR3: CSASSGQGVYEQYF; size: -; V: TRBV20-1; J: TRBJ2-7
CDR3: CASKGGAGANVLTF; size: -; V: TRBV19; J: TRBJ2-6
CDR3: CASRAANVLTF; size: -; V: TRBV2; J: TRBJ2-6
CDR3: CASSETGGTQYF; size: -; V: TRBV6-1; J: TRBJ2-5
CDR3: CASSPRGDSSEAFF; size: -; V: TRBV7-2; J: TRBJ1-1